These T cell receptor beta chains were read from a single sample in a study of blood T cell repertoires in COVID-19. The method was immunoSEQ multiplex PCR; TCRdb's version includes in-frame clones alone and lacks a portion of them. This sample yields 200,000 to 250,000 clones, of which about 90% are seen a single time; over 3.5% belongs to the top ten. The sequencing input was PBMCs or T cells enriched from blood (not recorded which). Receptors were obtained from a woman in her twenties or thirties who had been exposed to COVID-19. Both conserved end residues are part of each CDR3. Each record gives: CDR3 protein, CDR3 DNA, clone size, V gene, D gene, J gene. The D gene is left open where the match is weak. The listing skips clone size in some rows; elsewhere it reads once, few, many or a size class.

CASSLTGLAGPYNEQFF TGTGCCAGCAGCTTAACCGGTCTAGCGGGCCCTTACAATGAGCAGTTCTTC - TRBV11-2 TRBD2 TRBJ2-1
CASSEMGQGVHEQYF TGTGCCAGCAGTGAGATGGGTCAGGGGGTACACGAGCAGTACTTC - TRBV2 TRBD1 TRBJ2-7
CASSYIGGVLQYF TGTGCCAGCAGTTATATTGGAGGGGTGCTTCAGTACTTC once TRBV6-5 - TRBJ2-4
CASSFSNSPLHF TGTGCCAGCAGTTTCTCTAATTCACCCCTCCACTTT - TRBV28 - TRBJ1-6
CASSQGDRRGRDEQYF TGCGCCAGCAGCCAGGGGGACAGGAGGGGCAGGGACGAGCAGTACTTC - TRBV4-1 TRBD1 TRBJ2-7
CASSPNPGGSSGNTIYF TGTGCCAGCTCACCGAACCCAGGGGGTTCCTCTGGAAACACCATATATTTT - TRBV18 TRBD1 TRBJ1-3
CASSLSRNLYEQFF TGTGCCAGCAGTTTATCGCGCAATCTCTATGAGCAGTTCTTC - TRBV28 - TRBJ2-1
CASSSGTFDEQYF TGTGCCAGCAGCTCCGGGACTTTCGACGAGCAGTACTTC - TRBV5-4 - TRBJ2-7
CASSQSRKGNRANQPQHF TGCGCCAGCAGTCAATCGCGCAAGGGGAATAGGGCCAATCAGCCCCAGCATTTT - TRBV23-1 - TRBJ1-5
CASSLKGDDTQYF TGTGCCAGCTCCCTCAAGGGGGATGATACGCAGTATTTT - TRBV6-5 - TRBJ2-3
CASSESRAGVNEKLFF TGTGCCAGCAGTGAAAGTAGGGCAGGGGTTAATGAAAAACTGTTTTTT - TRBV6-1 - TRBJ1-4
CASSIDRGLGGYTF TGTGCCAGTAGTATCGACAGGGGATTGGGTGGCTACACCTTC - TRBV19 TRBD1 TRBJ1-2
CATREGRQYNEQFF TGTGCCACCAGAGAAGGGAGGCAGTACAATGAGCAGTTCTTC - TRBV15 - TRBJ2-1
CASSPRDNYNSPLHF TGTGCCAGCAGCCCTCGGGACAACTATAATTCACCCCTCCACTTT - TRBV11-2 - TRBJ1-6